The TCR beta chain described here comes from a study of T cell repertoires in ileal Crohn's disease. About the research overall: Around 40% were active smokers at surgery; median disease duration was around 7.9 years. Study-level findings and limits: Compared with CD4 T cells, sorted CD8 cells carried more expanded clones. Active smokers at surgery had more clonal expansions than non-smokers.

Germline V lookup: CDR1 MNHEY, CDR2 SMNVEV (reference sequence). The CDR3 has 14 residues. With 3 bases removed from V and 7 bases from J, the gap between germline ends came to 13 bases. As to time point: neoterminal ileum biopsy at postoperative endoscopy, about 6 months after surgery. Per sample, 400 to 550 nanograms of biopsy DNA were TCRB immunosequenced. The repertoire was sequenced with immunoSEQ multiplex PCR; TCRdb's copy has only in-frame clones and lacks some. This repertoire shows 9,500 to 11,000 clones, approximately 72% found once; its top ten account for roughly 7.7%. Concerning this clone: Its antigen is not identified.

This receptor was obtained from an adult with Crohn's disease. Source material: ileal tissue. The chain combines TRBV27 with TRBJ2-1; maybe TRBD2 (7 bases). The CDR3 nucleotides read TGTGCCAGCAGTTTTGGGGGAGGGGGTAATGAGCAGTTCTTC. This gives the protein CASSFGGGGNEQFF.